The 25 T cell receptor beta chains in this list originate from one sample, sequenced in a study of blood T cells in healthy people across ages (dated by TCRdb to 2013 to 2016). Receptors were amplified or captured by 5' RACE. Instrument used: Illumina HiSeq 2500. A second roughly 7 to 11 cycle PCR used a sample-barcoded 5' primer and a J-beta primer mix. TCRdb reran the public reads through fastp at Q25 and MiXCR, keeping productive beta chains. Each entry merges the rows of one CDR3 protein and shows their most common DNA and genes. This sample has around 800,000 distinct CDR3 sequences in its table, and 53% of those were observed once. Approximately 40% of the sample lies in the top ten. Sequencing was done on a sample of blood. The receptors here all came from a man aged 80 or over in good health.

The rearrangement links TRBV5-1 to TRBJ1-2; D perhaps matches TRBD1 (6 bases). The germline V and J ends were trimmed by 5 bases and 1 base, with 21 bases remaining between them. The CDR3 is made up of 17 amino acids. Per germline, CDR1 SGHRS and CDR2 YFSETQ. CDR3 bases: TGCGCCAGCAGACTTGGGGGAGACAGGTGGTATAACTATGGCTACACCTTC. It yields the protein CASRLGGDRWYNYGYTF.

The chain is built from TRBV5-6 and TRBJ1-1, with TRBD1 matching over 8 bases. The CDR3 contains 13 residues. V lost 4 bases, J lost 4 bases, and 3 bases stayed unmatched. Germline V gene lookup returns CDR1 SGHDT and CDR2 YYEEEE. This chain's CDR3 is CASSTDRVTEAFF. CDR3 nucleotide sequence: TGTGCCAGCAGCACGGACAGGGTCACTGAAGCTTTCTTT.

The chain joins TRBV7-2 to TRBJ1-2; D may be TRBD1 (5 bases). Germline loops: CDR1 SGHTA, CDR2 FQGNSA. The V end lost 6 bases, the J end lost 8 bases, and 19 bases lay between the germline ends. This CDR3 contains 14 residues. CDR3 sequence: CASSLPGPGGGYTF. The CDR3 DNA reads TGTGCCAGCAGTTTACCGGGACCGGGAGGAGGCTACACCTTC.

This clonotype appeared a few times. CDR3 in DNA: TGTGCCAGCAGACGACTAGCGGGAGGGCTTCGCGAGCAGTACTTC. Encoded protein: CASRRLAGGLREQYF. The chain is built from TRBV5-4 and TRBJ2-4; 14 bases are a match to TRBD2. Near its end, the DNA agrees better with TRBJ2-7, so the J call may be wrong. Germline V CDR1 and CDR2: SGHNT, YYREEE (reference sequence). The CDR3 contains 15 residues.

This chain joins TRBV2 and TRBJ2-7; 7 bases align to TRBD1. This CDR3 region has 13 residues. The ends lost 7 bases at V and 2 bases at J; junction bases unmatched: 5. Germline CDR1 SNHLY, CDR2 FYNNEI. The CDR3 DNA reads as TGTGCCAGCAAGGGGGACAGCCCCTACGAGCAGTACTTC. Translated, it gives CASKGDSPYEQYF.

The rearrangement uses TRBV2 and TRBJ1-1; tentative D call: TRBD1 (5 bases). The CDR3 totals 13 residues. The germline gives CDR1 SNHLY, CDR2 FYNNEI. The ends were cut back, 10 bases at V and 0 bases at J, with 12 bases in the middle. This chain's CDR3 is CATQTEMNTEAFF. The CDR3 region has the DNA TGTGCCACCCAGACAGAGATGAACACTGAAGCTTTCTTT. The whole variable domain, filled in from reference TRBV2 and TRBJ1-1, reads EPEVTQTPSHQVTQMGQEVILRCVPISNHLYFYWYRQILGQKVEFLVSFYNNEISEKSEIFDDQFSVERPDGSNFTLKIRSTKLEDSAMYFCATQTEMNTEAFFGQGTRLTVV.

The chain carries TRBV6-6 and TRBJ1-5; D gene ambiguous. V was cut by 5 bases and J by 2 bases, with 10 bases left in between. CDR3 length equals 14 residues. Germline CDR1 is MNHNY and CDR2 is SVGAGI (reference sequence). The CDR3 sequence is CASSGGSGNQPQHF. CDR3 sequence (DNA): TGTGCCAGCAGTGGAGGGTCCGGCAATCAGCCCCAGCATTTT.

With regard to this clonotype: At one end, the junction sequence differs from germline, possibly due to a read error. This chain links TRBV6-6 with TRBJ2-7; D is ambiguous. The CDR3 has 14 amino acids. Per the germline V gene, CDR1 is MNHNY and CDR2 is SVGAGI (reference sequence). The CDR3 is CASSNSGSSYEQYF. In DNA, the CDR3 is TGTGCCAGCAGTAACTCCGGCTCCTCCTACGAGCAGTACTTC.

The gene calls are TRBV15 and TRBJ2-4; 11 positions match TRBD2. Germline V lookup: CDR1 LNHNV, CDR2 YYDKDF (reference sequence). Unmatched junction bases numbered 11, after V lost 5 bases and J lost 2 bases. The CDR3 covers 18 residues. CDR3 protein: CATSLTRTSGLPKNIQYF. CDR3 bases: TGTGCCACCAGCCTTACCCGGACTAGCGGGCTCCCCAAAAACATTCAGTACTTC.

The chain has TRBV4-2 and TRBJ2-2; 14 bases align to TRBD2. Trimming took 1 base from V and 5 from J; bases not matched to a gene: 0. Germline V gene data show CDR1 as LGHNA and CDR2 as YNFKEQ. The CDR3 is made up of 16 amino acids. The CDR3: CASSQGTSGRTGELFF. The CDR3, as DNA: TGTGCCAGCAGCCAAGGGACTAGCGGGAGGACCGGGGAGCTGTTTTTT.

The V call is TRBV6-1, the J call TRBJ1-1; D not resolved. Germline CDR1 is MNHNS and CDR2 is SASEGT. The CDR3 length is 13 residues. V was cut by 6 bases and J by 0 bases, with 8 bases left in between. The CDR3 reads CASSPVMNTEAFF. CDR3 DNA sequence: TGTGCCAGCAGCCCCGTTATGAACACTGAAGCTTTCTTT.

The CDR3 loop reads CSASPFQGYGNTIYF. CDR3 bases: TGCAGTGCTAGCCCTTTTCAGGGTTACGGAAACACCATATATTTT. This chain connects TRBV20-1 to TRBJ1-3; D might be TRBD1 (5 bases). Germline V gene sequence: CDR1 DFQATT, CDR2 SNEGSKA (reference sequence). Trimming took 3 bases from V and 4 from J, leaving 16 bases between them. The CDR3 runs 15 residues.

The chain joins TRBV20-1 to TRBJ2-3; TRBD2 might be the D (6 bases). CDR3 length: 13 amino acids. V lost 5 bases, J lost 1 base, and 10 bases lay in between. Germline lookup yields CDR1 DFQATT and CDR2 SNEGSKA (reference sequence). CDR3 in amino acids: CSAQWRGTDTQYF. CDR3 sequence (DNA): TGCAGTGCTCAATGGAGGGGCACAGATACGCAGTATTTT.

V and J are TRBV10-3 and TRBJ2-7; D is perhaps TRBD1 or TRBD2 (5 bases each). The length of the CDR3 is 13 residues. Trimming stripped 8 bases from V and 0 bases from J, with 11 bases between. Germline V gene sequence: CDR1 ENHRY, CDR2 SYGVKD. The CDR3 DNA is TGTGCCATCGGGGGAACCAGCTCCTACGAGCAGTACTTC. Protein: CAIGGTSSYEQYF.

V is TRBV29-1 and J is TRBJ2-7, with D possibly being TRBD1 (6 bases). The germline gives CDR1 SQVTM, CDR2 ANQGSEA. V lost 1 base to trimming and J lost 6 bases, with 10 bases between them. The CDR3 has 12 residues. The CDR3 bases are TGCAGCGTTGAAGTATTCAGGGGCGAGCAGTACTTC. The encoded protein is CSVEVFRGEQYF.

The CDR3 protein is CASSYSGVGGRTDTQYF. The CDR3 DNA reads TGTGCCAGCAGTTACTCTGGAGTCGGCGGCCGCACAGATACGCAGTATTTT. The chain combines TRBV6-5 with TRBJ2-3; D uncertain. This CDR3 is built from 17 residues. Germline V gene sequence: CDR1 MNHEY, CDR2 SVGAGI. The germline V and J ends were trimmed by 0 bases and 1 base, with 14 bases remaining between them.

This clonotype came up a few times. The chain uses TRBV20-1 and TRBJ2-3; D not certain. The CDR3 spans 12 residues. V was clipped by 6 bases and J by 0 bases, with 7 bases between them. Germline-derived CDR1 and CDR2 are DFQATT and SNEGSKA (reference sequence). The CDR3 reads CSAPLSTDTQYF. The DNA of the CDR3 is TGCAGTGCACCTCTTAGCACAGATACGCAGTATTTT.

In its sample, this clonotype was seen a few times. V gene TRBV29-1 combines with J gene TRBJ2-3, with 11 bases matching TRBD2. This CDR3 region has 15 residues. V lost 6 bases to trimming and J lost 2 bases; unmatched junction nucleotides: 7. CDR1 is SQVTM, CDR2 ANQGSEA, per germline. CDR3 region: CSVITSGSATDTQYF. In DNA form, the CDR3 reads TGCAGCGTCATAACTAGCGGGAGCGCCACAGATACGCAGTATTTT.

V and J are TRBV18 and TRBJ2-1; possible D gene TRBD2, 6 bases. The CDR3 extends over 15 amino acids. The V gene lost 3 bases and the J gene lost 5 bases, with 14 bases spanning the gap. Looked up from germline, CDR1 is KGHSH and CDR2 is LQKENI. For the CDR3, the DNA is TGTGCCAGCTCACCCCGGCGGGAAGAGGACAATGAGCAGTTCTTC. Its protein product is CASSPRREEDNEQFF.

This clonotype was recorded many times. The chain combines TRBV20-1 with TRBJ2-3; 8 nucleotides agree with TRBD1. Germline V gene lookup returns CDR1 DFQATT and CDR2 SNEGSKA (reference sequence). The CDR3 extends over 17 amino acids. After removal of 0 bases from V and 0 bases from J, the junction contained 8 bases not matched to a gene. The CDR3 loop reads CSARDRGQSSSTDTQYF. DNA of the CDR3: TGCAGTGCTAGAGACAGGGGGCAGAGCAGTAGCACAGATACGCAGTATTTT.

The rearrangement links TRBV5-4 to TRBJ1-2; 7 bases are shared with TRBD1. In germline, CDR1 is SGHNT, CDR2 YYREEE (reference sequence). CDR3 size: 15 residues. The trim removed 0 bases at V and 2 bases at J, leaving 4 bases unmatched. DNA of the CDR3: TGTGCCAGCAGCTTGGGGACACAGGGGAACTATGGCTACACCTTC. It yields the protein CASSLGTQGNYGYTF.

The chain links TRBV12-3 or TRBV12-4 to TRBJ2-5, with TRBD1 identical over 8 bases. J gave up 11 bases and V 6 bases, and 8 bases lay outside the gene matches. CDR3 length equals 12 residues. CDR3 amino acids: CASRGQANEQYF. DNA for the CDR3: TGTGCCAGCAGGGGACAGGCCAATGAGCAGTACTTC.

This clonotype has only a few counts. The gene calls are TRBV9 and TRBJ2-1; maybe TRBD1 (6 bases). CDR3 length: 15 amino acids. Germline V gene data show CDR1 as SGDLS and CDR2 as YYNGEE. With 3 bases removed from V and 6 bases from J, the gap between germline ends came to 16 bases. CDR3 amino acids: CASSAQGPPGNEQFF. The CDR3 nucleotides read TGTGCCAGCAGCGCCCAGGGGCCCCCGGGCAATGAGCAGTTCTTC.

The chain carries TRBV25-1 and TRBJ1-1; D uncertain. V lost 4 bases and J 0 bases, leaving 12 bases between the germline ends. Germline CDR1 and CDR2: MGHDK and SYGVNS. The length of the CDR3 is 15 residues. Here the CDR3 reads CASSAPLPMNTEAFF. CDR3 bases: TGTGCCAGCAGTGCCCCCTTGCCCATGAACACTGAAGCTTTCTTT.

In nucleotides, the CDR3 is TGTGCCAGCAGCTTGGGACAGAGGAATACTAACTATGGCTACACCTTC. Protein product: CASSLGQRNTNYGYTF. The chain combines TRBV5-4 with TRBJ1-2; possible D gene TRBD1, 5 bases. Looked up from germline, CDR1 is SGHNT and CDR2 is YYREEE (reference sequence). This CDR3 contains 16 residues. The V gene lost 0 bases and the J gene lost 0 bases, with 12 bases spanning the gap.